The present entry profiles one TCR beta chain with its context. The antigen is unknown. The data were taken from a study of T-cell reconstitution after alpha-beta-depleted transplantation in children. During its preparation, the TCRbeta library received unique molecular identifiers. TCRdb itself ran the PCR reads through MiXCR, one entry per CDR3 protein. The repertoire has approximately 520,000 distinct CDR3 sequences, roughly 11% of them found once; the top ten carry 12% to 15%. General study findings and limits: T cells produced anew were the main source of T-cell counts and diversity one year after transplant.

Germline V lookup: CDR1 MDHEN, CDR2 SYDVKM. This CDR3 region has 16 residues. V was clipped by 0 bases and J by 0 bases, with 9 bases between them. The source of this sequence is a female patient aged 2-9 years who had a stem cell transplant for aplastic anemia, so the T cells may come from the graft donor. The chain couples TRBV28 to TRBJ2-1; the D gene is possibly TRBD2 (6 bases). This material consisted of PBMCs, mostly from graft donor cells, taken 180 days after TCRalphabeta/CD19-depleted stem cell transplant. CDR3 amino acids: CASSLWRGTSYNEQFF. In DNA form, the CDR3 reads TGTGCCAGCAGTTTATGGCGGGGCACCTCCTACAATGAGCAGTTCTTC.